This T cell receptor (beta chain) came from a study of T cells in lung cancer brain metastases (dated by TCRdb to the late 2010s). The study in broad terms: Of the roughly 21 patients, some 17 had a history of tobacco use, with a median of 40 pack-years. About 90% of the 20 patients received no interval therapy between primary and metastasis resection. The primary and brain metastasis specimens were acquired a median of around 350 days apart. The study compared TCR beta CDR3 repertoires of fully resected primary non-small cell lung cancers with those of paired brain metastases. A cohort of approximately 20 patients was included, from whom approximately 40 specimens were contributed, with one primary lung lesion and one brain metastasis obtained from each patient. The median age of the patients at first diagnosis was roughly 56 years, and the group included 9 males and 11 to 12 females. DNA integrity number averaged approximately 4.1 in both primary and metastatic specimens, with no significant difference between sites.

This clone was seen more than once but under ten times. The specificity of this receptor is unknown. No quality values exist for individual bases; no much larger clone is one base distant. Resection was performed in the patients for synchronous oligometastatic disease or for delayed recurrence of a solitary brain metastasis. To avoid including cancers other than NSCLC, any patient with a history of multiple malignancies was excluded. Tumor areas were macrodissected from a few deparaffinized about 11 um unstained sections guided by marked H&E slides. Every specimen was formalin-fixed and paraffin-embedded (FFPE). The AllPrep DNA/RNA FFPE Kit was used to extract genomic DNA. Taken from cysteine to phenylalanine, the CDR3 has 16 residues. CDR3 DNA is the only sequence kept; it has 48 bases, read in frame from the first base. The germline V gene (reference sequence) specifies MNHEY as CDR1 and SMNVEV as CDR2. V is pruned by 3 bases and J by 10 bases, leaving 17 bases of the junction without a gene match.

What the research found in general, with its limitations: DNA fragmentation in the FFPE samples may have kept the complete infiltrating T cell repertoire from being retrieved. A significantly larger repertoire fraction was made up by the ten most abundant clones in brain metastases than in primaries, which was suggestive of clonal expansion. It was not possible to control for the effects of preoperative corticosteroids on T cell infiltration in brain metastases. Most clones were specific to a single lesion, and overlap between paired lesions was limited (mean Morisita index roughly 0.25). Significantly fewer unique productive clones were found in brain metastases than in paired primaries (median about 1,500 versus 4,200).

Each sample received between roughly 2 and 5.5 ug of genomic DNA as input, and paired samples received equal DNA input. TCR beta libraries were constructed with the immunoSEQ hsTCRbeta Kit, with multiplexed V and J gene primers used across two PCR steps. Pooled libraries with positive and negative controls were sequenced on an Illumina MiSeq using a 100-cycle paired-end protocol. Per the original workflow: Raw data were processed by the immunoSEQ vendor into normalized, annotated TCR beta repertoire reports. Richness was defined as unique clones by nucleotide sequence, with iChao1 and Efron-Thisted estimators extrapolating total richness. To characterize and compare the paired lesions, the analysis used Pielou's evenness, Simpson's index, the proportional abundance of the top-ten clones, and the Morisita overlap index. Entries here come from immuneACCESS through TCRdb and include only in-frame sequences with V and J called. Some clones fail to appear in such tables; in the studies checked, an unresolved V gene covers under half of the shortfall, and the cause of the remainder is unknown. V, J and clone size are those of that table, while D and trimming were read from the DNA. The sample profile shows some 1,400 clones; 80% to 90% of them were found once. Roughly 12% of the sample is taken by the ten largest.

The chain employs TRBV27 and TRBJ1-1, with TRBD1 matching 7 junction bases. The receptor was isolated from a woman aged 50 to 60 with non-small cell lung cancer that had spread to the brain. Sequenced: tumor tissue from a brain metastasis. The label giving this sample's cell subset or site can be read as: paired resected brain metastasis. CDR3 loop: CASSLVRGSGGRGAFF. The sequence in DNA is TGTGCCAGCAGTTTGGTAAGGGGATCAGGGGGGCGCGGAGCTTTCTTT.